Presented here are 8 T cell receptor beta chains from one specimen sequenced in a study of shared clonotypes between healthy human individuals. Measured with immunoSEQ multiplex PCR; TCRdb has only the in-frame clones, and not every one. The sample consists of roughly 1,000,000 clones, 70% to 80% of them appearing once. Sequencing input: memory CD4+ T cells from PBMCs. Regarding subset: CD45RA-negative fraction. The source of these receptors is a man in his late teens or twenties in good health. Some clones in this sample may be carry-over from other donors' samples.

The count of this clone is one. V usage is TRBV7-3 and J usage is TRBJ2-3; D is undetermined. Trimming left V 5 bases short and J 0 bases short, with 6 bases between. This CDR3 region has 13 residues. Germline V lookup: CDR1 SGHTA, CDR2 FQGTGA. The CDR3 DNA sequence: TGTGCCAGCAGCGTCACTAGCACAGATACGCAGTATTTT. It specifies CASSVTSTDTQYF.

This clone was found a few times. The chain has TRBV10-3 and TRBJ1-5; D not resolved. With 3 bases removed from V and 4 bases from J, the gap between germline ends came to 7 bases. The CDR3 is 13 residues long. Germline assignment: CDR1 ENHRY and CDR2 SYGVKD. This CDR3 is CAISDRSNQPQHF. CDR3 DNA: TGTGCCATCAGTGACAGATCGAATCAGCCCCAGCATTTT.

The CDR3 DNA is TGTGCCAGCAGCCAGGAAAGGACCAACACTGAAGCTTTCTTT. It codes for CASSQERTNTEAFF. The rearrangement joins TRBV5-4 to TRBJ1-1; D remains ambiguous. V was cut by 4 bases and J by 2 bases, with 12 bases left in between. CDR3 length: 14 amino acids. Germline values: CDR1 SGHNT, CDR2 YYREEE (reference sequence).

The chain uses TRBV9 and TRBJ2-3; 7 bases map to TRBD2. The length of the CDR3 is 18 residues. In germline, CDR1 is SGDLS, CDR2 YYNGEE. With V trimmed by 2 bases and J by 6 bases, 18 bases remained unmatched. For the CDR3, the DNA is TGTGCCAGCAGCGTGTTCTCGGGACTACCGGGAGACACCGATACGCAGTATTTT. This sequence encodes CASSVFSGLPGDTDTQYF.

The CDR3 sequence: CARDINWIGAFF. The CDR3 DNA reads as TGCGCCAGGGATATTAATTGGATTGGAGCTTTCTTT. V gene TRBV10-1 combines with J gene TRBJ1-1; D is unresolved. This CDR3 spans 12 amino acids. Germline V lookup: CDR1 WNHNN, CDR2 SYGVQD (reference sequence). Trimming left V 9 bases short and J 10 bases short, with 18 bases between.

This chain links TRBV5-1 with TRBJ2-3, with TRBD2 identical over 10 bases. Germline CDR1 reads SGHRS; CDR2 reads YFSETQ. The CDR3 contains 15 residues. V gave up 2 bases and J gave up 3 bases; unmatched junction bases: 3. The CDR3 is CASSFGLAVTDTQYF. In DNA, the CDR3 is TGCGCCAGCAGCTTCGGACTAGCGGTAACAGATACGCAGTATTTT.

V is TRBV7-3 and J is TRBJ1-2; tentative D call: TRBD1 (5 bases). V was shortened by 1 base and J by 7 bases, with 10 bases between the two germline ends. Germline V gene sequence: CDR1 SGHTA, CDR2 FQGTGA. CDR3 length: 13 residues. The CDR3, as DNA: TGTGCCAGCAGCTTAAGGGACGGCGGTGGCTACACCTTC. Translated: CASSLRDGGGYTF.

The genes are TRBV7-9 and TRBJ1-1; D is ambiguous. This CDR3 spans 13 amino acids. The V end lost 1 base, the J end lost 3 bases, and 6 bases lay between the germline ends. Germline loops: CDR1 SEHNR, CDR2 FQNEAQ (reference sequence). The DNA for the CDR3 is TGTGCCAGCAGCTTAGACAGTGACACTGAAGCTTTCTTT. Translation: CASSLDSDTEAFF.